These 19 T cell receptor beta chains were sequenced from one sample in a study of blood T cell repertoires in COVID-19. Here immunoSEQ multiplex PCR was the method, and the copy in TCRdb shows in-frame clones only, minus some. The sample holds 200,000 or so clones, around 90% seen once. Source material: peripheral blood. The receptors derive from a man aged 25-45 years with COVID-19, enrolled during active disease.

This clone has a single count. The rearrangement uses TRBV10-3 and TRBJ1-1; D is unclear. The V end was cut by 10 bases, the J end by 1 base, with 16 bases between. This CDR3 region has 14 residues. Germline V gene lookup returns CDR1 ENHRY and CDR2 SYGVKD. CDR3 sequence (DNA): TGTGCCACCCACGGCGGAGGAACGAACACTGAAGCTTTCTTT. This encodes CATHGGGTNTEAFF.

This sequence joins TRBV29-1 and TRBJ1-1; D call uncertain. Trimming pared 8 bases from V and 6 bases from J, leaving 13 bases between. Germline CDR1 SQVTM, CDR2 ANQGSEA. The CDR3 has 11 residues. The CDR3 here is CSIPPSSEAFF. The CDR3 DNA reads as TGCAGCATCCCACCTAGCTCTGAAGCTTTCTTT. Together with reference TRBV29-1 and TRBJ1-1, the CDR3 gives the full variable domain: SAVISQKPSRDICQRGTSLTIQCQVDSQVTMMFWYRQQPGQSLTLIATANQGSEATYESGFVIDKFPISRPNLTFSTLTVSNMSPEDSSIYLCSIPPSSEAFFGQGTRLTVV.

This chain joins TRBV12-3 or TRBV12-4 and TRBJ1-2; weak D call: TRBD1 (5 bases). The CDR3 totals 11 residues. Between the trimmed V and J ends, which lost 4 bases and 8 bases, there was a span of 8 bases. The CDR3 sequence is CASSYGGGYTF. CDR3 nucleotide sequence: TGTGCCAGCAGTTACGGGGGAGGCTACACCTTC.

The CDR3 protein is CATSGPPGQAAYGQFF. The CDR3 bases are TGTGCCACCAGTGGCCCACCGGGACAGGCAGCCTATGGGCAGTTCTTC. The chain has TRBV24-1 and TRBJ2-1; 8 bases are shared with TRBD1. The V segment lost 5 bases and the J segment 12 bases; nucleotides outside the gene matches: 17. The CDR3 covers 16 residues. Germline-derived CDR1 and CDR2 are KGHDR and SFDVKD.

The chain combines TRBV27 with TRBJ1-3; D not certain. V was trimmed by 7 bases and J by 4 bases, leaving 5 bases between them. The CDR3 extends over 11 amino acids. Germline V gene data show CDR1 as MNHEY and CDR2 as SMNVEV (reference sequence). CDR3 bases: TGTGCCAGCAAACGGGGAAACACCATATATTTT. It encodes CASKRGNTIYF.

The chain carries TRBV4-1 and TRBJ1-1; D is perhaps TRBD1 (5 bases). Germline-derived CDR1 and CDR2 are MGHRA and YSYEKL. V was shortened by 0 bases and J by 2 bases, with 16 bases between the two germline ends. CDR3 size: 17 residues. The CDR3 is CASSQDGVRGGNTEAFF. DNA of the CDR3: TGCGCCAGCAGCCAAGATGGAGTTAGGGGAGGAAACACTGAAGCTTTCTTT.

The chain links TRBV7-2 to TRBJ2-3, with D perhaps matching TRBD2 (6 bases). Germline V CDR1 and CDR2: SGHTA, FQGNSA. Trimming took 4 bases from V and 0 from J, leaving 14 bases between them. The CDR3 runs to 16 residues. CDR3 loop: CASSSDSGYSTDTQYF. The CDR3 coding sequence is TGTGCCAGCAGCTCGGATAGCGGATATAGCACAGATACGCAGTATTTT. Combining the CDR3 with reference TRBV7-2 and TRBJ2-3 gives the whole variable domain GAGVSQSPSNKVTEKGKDVELRCDPISGHTALYWYRQSLGQGLEFLIYFQGNSAPDKSGLPSDRFSAERTGGSVSTLTIQRTQQEDSAVYLCASSSDSGYSTDTQYFGPGTRLTVL.

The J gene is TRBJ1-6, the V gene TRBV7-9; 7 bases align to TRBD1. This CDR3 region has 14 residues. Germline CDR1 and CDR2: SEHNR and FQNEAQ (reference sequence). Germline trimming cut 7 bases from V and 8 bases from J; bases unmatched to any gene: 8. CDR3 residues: CASNRQGVDSPLHF. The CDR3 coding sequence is TGTGCCAGCAACAGACAGGGAGTTGATTCACCCCTCCACTTT.

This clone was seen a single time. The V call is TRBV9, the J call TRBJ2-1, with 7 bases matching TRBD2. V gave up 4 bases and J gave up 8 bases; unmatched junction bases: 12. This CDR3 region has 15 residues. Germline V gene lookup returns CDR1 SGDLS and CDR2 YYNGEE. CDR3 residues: CASSPLGGRGDEQFF. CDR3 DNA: TGTGCCAGCAGCCCCCTCGGTGGGAGGGGTGATGAGCAGTTCTTC.

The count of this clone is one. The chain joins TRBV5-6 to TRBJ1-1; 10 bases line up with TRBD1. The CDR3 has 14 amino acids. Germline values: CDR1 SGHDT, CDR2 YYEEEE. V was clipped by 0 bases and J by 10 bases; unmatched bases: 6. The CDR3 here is CASSLVGTGVSAFF. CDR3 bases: TGTGCCAGCAGCTTGGTCGGGACAGGGGTCTCAGCTTTCTTT.

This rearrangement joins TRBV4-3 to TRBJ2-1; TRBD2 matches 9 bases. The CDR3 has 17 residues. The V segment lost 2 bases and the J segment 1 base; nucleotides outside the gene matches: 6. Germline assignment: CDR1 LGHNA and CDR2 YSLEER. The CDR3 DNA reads TGCGCCAGCAGCCAATTAGCGGGAGCGGGATCCTACAATGAGCAGTTCTTC. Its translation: CASSQLAGAGSYNEQFF.

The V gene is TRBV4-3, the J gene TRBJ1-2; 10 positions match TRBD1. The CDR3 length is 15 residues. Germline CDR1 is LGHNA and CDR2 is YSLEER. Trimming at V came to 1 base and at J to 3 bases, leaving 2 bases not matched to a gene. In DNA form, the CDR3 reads TGCGCCAGCAGCCAAGTGGGGACAGGGGACTATGGCTACACCTTC. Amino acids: CASSQVGTGDYGYTF.

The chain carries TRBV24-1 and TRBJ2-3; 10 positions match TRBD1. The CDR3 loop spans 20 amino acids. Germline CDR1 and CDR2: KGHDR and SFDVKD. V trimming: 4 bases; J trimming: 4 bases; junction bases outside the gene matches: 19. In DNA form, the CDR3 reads TGTGCCACCAGTGACAATGGACAGGGGGGAGAAACCTGGGGCGCAGATACGCAGTATTTT. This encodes CATSDNGQGGETWGADTQYF.

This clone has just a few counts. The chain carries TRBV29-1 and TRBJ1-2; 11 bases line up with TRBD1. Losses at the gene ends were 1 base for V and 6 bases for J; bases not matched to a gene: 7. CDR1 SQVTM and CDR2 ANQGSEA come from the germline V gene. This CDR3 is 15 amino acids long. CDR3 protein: CSVEAVDRGLNGYTF. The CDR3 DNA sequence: TGCAGCGTTGAAGCAGTGGACAGGGGGCTTAATGGCTACACCTTC.

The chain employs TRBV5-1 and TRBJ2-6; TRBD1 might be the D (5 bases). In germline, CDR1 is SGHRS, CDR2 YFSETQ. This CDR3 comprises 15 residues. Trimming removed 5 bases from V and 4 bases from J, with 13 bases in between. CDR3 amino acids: CASSQTAPGANVLTF. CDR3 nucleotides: TGCGCCAGCAGTCAGACAGCTCCCGGGGCCAACGTCCTGACTTTC. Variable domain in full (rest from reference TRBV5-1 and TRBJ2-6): KAGVTQTPRYLIKTRGQQVTLSCSPISGHRSVSWYQQTPGQGLQFLFEYFSETQRNKGNFPGRFSGRQFSNSRSEMNVSTLELGDSALYLCASSQTAPGANVLTFGAGSRLTVL.

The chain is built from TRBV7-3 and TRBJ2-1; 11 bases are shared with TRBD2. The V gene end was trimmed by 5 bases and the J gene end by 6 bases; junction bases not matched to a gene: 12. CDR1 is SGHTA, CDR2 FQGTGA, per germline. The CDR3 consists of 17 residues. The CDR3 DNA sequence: TGTGCCAGCAGCCCCCCAGGGCTAGCGGGGGGAACCAATGAGCAGTTCTTC. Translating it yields CASSPPGLAGGTNEQFF.

Here the CDR3 reads CASSLELDSGNSYEQYF. CDR3 bases: TGTGCCAGCAGCTTGGAACTGGATAGCGGGAATTCCTACGAGCAGTACTTC. V usage is TRBV11-2 and J usage is TRBJ2-7; 8 bases match TRBD2. V lost 3 bases, J lost 1 base, and 11 bases stayed unmatched. The CDR3 extends over 17 amino acids. CDR1 SGHAT and CDR2 FQNNGV come from the germline V gene. The variable domain in full, with the rest retrieved from reference TRBV11-2 and TRBJ2-7, is EAGVAQSPRYKIIEKRQSVAFWCNPISGHATLYWYQQILGQGPKLLIQFQNNGVVDDSQLPKDRFSAERLKGVDSTLKIQPAKLEDSAVYLCASSLELDSGNSYEQYFGPGTRLTVT.

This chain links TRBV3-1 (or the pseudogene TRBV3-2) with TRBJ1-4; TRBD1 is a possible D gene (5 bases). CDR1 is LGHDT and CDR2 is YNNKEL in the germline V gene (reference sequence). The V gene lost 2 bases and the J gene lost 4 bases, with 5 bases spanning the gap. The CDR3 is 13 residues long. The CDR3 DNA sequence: TGTGCCAGCAGCCAAAGGGGTAATGAAAAACTGTTTTTT. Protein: CASSQRGNEKLFF.

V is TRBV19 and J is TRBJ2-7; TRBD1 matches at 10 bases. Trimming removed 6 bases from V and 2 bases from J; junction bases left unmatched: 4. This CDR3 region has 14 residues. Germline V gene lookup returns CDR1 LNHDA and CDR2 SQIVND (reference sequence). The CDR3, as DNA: TGTGCCAGTAGGACCGGGACAGGGGCCTACGAGCAGTACTTC. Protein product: CASRTGTGAYEQYF. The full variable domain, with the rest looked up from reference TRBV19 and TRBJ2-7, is DGGITQSPKYLFRKEGQNVTLSCEQNLNHDAMYWYRQDPGQGLRLIYYSQIVNDFQKGDIAEGYSVSREKKESFPLTVTSAQKNPTAFYLCASRTGTGAYEQYFGPGTRLTVT.